Listed below are T cell receptor beta chains from one sample, sequenced in a study of T-cell reconstitution after alpha-beta-depleted transplantation in children. A single record per CDR3 protein comes from TCRdb applying MiXCR to the PCR reads. Here the sample spans hundreds of thousands of distinct CDR3 sequences, roughly 14% being singletons. This sample comprised PBMCs, obtained before TCRalphabeta/CD19-depleted stem cell transplant. These receptors were collected from a girl aged 2-10 years with congenital amegakaryocytic thrombocytopenia, due to receive a stem cell transplant. The CDR3 runs from the conserved cysteine through the conserved F or W. A D gene is named only where the DNA matches it firmly. Clone size, where shown, is once, few, many, or a class for clones that have expanded.

j_call	v_call	d_call	clone_size	cdr3_length	cdr3_aa	cdr3_nt
TRBJ2-3	TRBV5-4	TRBD2	NA	15	CASSLAGEGPDTQYF	TGTGCCAGCAGCTTGGCCGGGGAGGGGCCAGATACGCAGTATTTT
TRBJ2-6	TRBV20-1	NA	NA	15	CSARRQTSGANVLTF	TGCAGTGCTAGACGGCAAACTTCTGGGGCCAACGTCCTGACTTTC
TRBJ2-5	TRBV20-1	TRBD2	many	11	CSAAGEETQYF	TGCAGTGCTGCGGGGGAGGAGACCCAGTACTTC
TRBJ2-7	TRBV20-1	NA	NA	13	CSARVATAYEQYF	TGCAGTGCTAGAGTCGCGACAGCCTACGAGCAGTACTTC
TRBJ2-7	TRBV7-2	TRBD2	few	15	CASSLTREGQYEQYF	TGTGCCAGCAGCTTAACGCGGGAGGGCCAGTACGAGCAGTACTTC
TRBJ2-7	TRBV28	NA	NA	13	CASSPQPPYEQYF	TGTGCCAGCAGTCCCCAACCCCCCTACGAGCAGTACTTC
TRBJ2-1	TRBV11-3	TRBD2	many	15	CASSLAGREVDEQFF	TGTGCCAGCAGCTTAGCGGGGCGGGAGGTCGATGAGCAGTTCTTC
TRBJ2-2	TRBV5-1	TRBD2	many	15	CASSVIAGTHGELFF	TGCGCCAGCAGCGTAATAGCGGGTACCCACGGGGAGCTGTTTTTT
TRBJ2-5	TRBV11-3	TRBD2	few	16	CASSLNPSGVQETQYF	TGTGCCAGCAGCTTAAACCCTAGCGGGGTCCAAGAGACCCAGTACTTC
TRBJ1-1	TRBV6-5	TRBD1	few	17	CASSYSPLDRGRTEAFF	TGTGCCAGCAGTTACAGCCCGCTAGACAGGGGGCGGACTGAAGCTTTCTTT
TRBJ2-1	TRBV29-1	NA	many	13	CSVALGLNNEQFF	TGCAGCGTTGCGCTGGGACTCAACAATGAGCAGTTCTTC
TRBJ2-1	TRBV7-2	NA	few	17	CASSLVSGRRHSYEQFF	TGTGCCAGCAGCTTAGTCTCCGGGAGACGTCATAGCTATGAGCAGTTCTTC
TRBJ2-5	TRBV5-1	TRBD2	NA	14	CASQTGGSQETQYF	TGCGCCAGCCAGACGGGGGGGTCCCAAGAGACCCAGTACTTC
TRBJ2-7	TRBV20-1	NA	many	13	CSARDGGSYEQYF	TGCAGTGCTAGAGATGGGGGCTCCTACGAGCAGTACTTC
TRBJ2-1	TRBV12-3/TRBV12-4	NA	many	17	CASSRFSGTSSYNEQFF	TGTGCCAGCAGTCGGTTCTCCGGGACAAGCTCCTACAATGAGCAGTTCTTC
TRBJ2-7	TRBV11-2	TRBD1	NA	17	CASSLGLSRTGVREQYF	TGTGCCAGCAGCTTAGGATTAAGCAGGACAGGGGTGCGCGAGCAGTACTTC
TRBJ2-1	TRBV12-3/TRBV12-4	TRBD2	many	15	CASSSDPSGTSEQFF	TGTGCCAGCAGTTCGGATCCGAGCGGGACGAGTGAGCAGTTCTTC
TRBJ2-5	TRBV11-2	NA	NA	17	CASSLGPSRLLGETQYF	TGTGCCAGCAGCTTAGGCCCCAGTAGGCTATTGGGGGAGACCCAGTACTTC
TRBJ1-6	TRBV5-1	NA	few	15	CASSSDAGAGSPLHF	TGCGCCAGCAGCTCCGATGCGGGGGCGGGTTCACCCCTCCACTTT
TRBJ2-3	TRBV7-9	NA	few	13	CASSLGRKDTQYF	TGTGCCAGCAGCTTAGGGCGTAAGGATACGCAGTATTTT
TRBJ2-2	TRBV7-9	TRBD1	NA	16	CASSEQGLGLSGELFF	TGTGCCAGCAGCGAACAGGGGCTAGGATTATCCGGGGAGCTGTTTTTT
TRBJ1-5	TRBV6-5	NA	few	12	CASSYSQQPQHF	TGTGCCAGCAGTTACTCTCAGCAGCCCCAGCATTTT